This TCR beta chain was recorded in a study of blood T cell repertoires in COVID-19. The V gene's germline CDR1 is LGHNT and CDR2 FRNRAP. V lost 8 bases, J lost 5 bases, and 16 bases lay in between. The CDR3 is 13 amino acids. The assay was immunoSEQ multiplex PCR, and TCRdb's table has in-frame clones only and misses some. This sample has 250,000 to 350,000 clones; roughly 90% occur once, and the top ten carry 11%. The TCR originated in a woman aged 25 to 39 with COVID-19, enrolled during active disease. The V and J genes are TRBV12-5 and TRBJ2-7; D may be TRBD2 (6 bases). The specimen was peripheral blood. The CDR3 loop reads CASKRTIRHEQYF. The DNA of the CDR3 is TGTGCTAGTAAGCGGACTATCCGTCACGAGCAGTACTTC.